Shown below are 30 T cell receptor beta chains from a single sample sequenced in a study of regulatory T cells in long-lasting Graves disease. Described time point: persistent/refractory GD, antithyroid drugs over 5 years with positive TRAb. RNA from PBMCs was the source of the TCR library. With iRepertoire HTBI primers and Arm-PCR of CDR3 regions, TCR beta libraries were built. TCRdb re-derived calls from the multiplex PCR reads in MiXCR, one entry per CDR3 protein. This sample yields approximately 500,000 distinct CDR3 sequences, of which 20% to 25% are seen a single time; 6.5% to 9% belongs to the top ten. The sequences come from peripheral blood mononuclear cells (PBMCs), collected when the disease was refractory, from a patient treated with antithyroid drugs. These receptors originate from a female donor with Graves disease.

The table lists this clonotype with many counts. The chain couples TRBV28 to TRBJ2-2, with D unresolved. CDR1 is MDHEN, CDR2 SYDVKM, per germline. The V gene lost 6 bases and the J gene lost 1 base, with 3 bases spanning the gap. The CDR3 length is 12 residues. CDR3 amino acids: CASRGNTGELFF. In DNA, the CDR3 is TGTGCCAGCAGGGGGAACACCGGGGAGCTGTTTTTT.

This clonotype was picked up many times. This sequence joins TRBV6-5 and TRBJ2-5; D is uncertain. Per germline, CDR1 MNHEY and CDR2 SVGAGI. The V end lost 2 bases, the J end lost 2 bases, and 9 bases lay between the germline ends. The CDR3 covers 14 residues. CDR3 sequence: CASSYGTEQETQYF. Here the CDR3 DNA reads TGTGCCAGCAGTTACGGAACAGAACAAGAGACCCAGTACTTC.

With respect to this clonotype: A much larger clonotype is one base distant, so this may be a read error. This sequence joins TRBV28 and TRBJ2-7; D assignment may be TRBD1 or TRBD2 (5 bases each). From germline, CDR1 is MDHEN and CDR2 SYDVKM. Trimming removed 11 bases from V and 5 bases from J, with 22 bases in between. This CDR3 has 14 residues. The CDR3 spells CACNPGPSEDEQYF. The CDR3 DNA follows: TGTGCCTGCAACCCGGGGCCCTCGGAGGACGAGCAGTACTTC.

This clonotype has a count of ten or more. The rearrangement uses TRBV6-2 or TRBV6-3 and TRBJ1-1, with unresolved D. The CDR3 loop spans 13 amino acids. The germline CDR1 and CDR2 sequences are MNHEY and SVGEGT. V dropped 2 bases and J dropped 6 bases, with 10 bases sitting between them. In DNA form, the CDR3 reads TGTGCCAGCAGTTACGGGGATCCCCCTGAAGCTTTCTTT. Translating gives CASSYGDPPEAFF.

The chain has TRBV24-1 and TRBJ2-2, with D uncertain. This CDR3 is 16 amino acids long. In germline, CDR1 is KGHDR, CDR2 SFDVKD. V dropped 1 base and J dropped 0 bases, with 8 bases sitting between them. CDR3 coding DNA: TGTGCCACCAGTGATTTTACCCTAGCGAACACCGGGGAGCTGTTTTTT. Residues: CATSDFTLANTGELFF.

This chain uses TRBV28 with TRBJ2-3, with D possibly TRBD2 on 5 matching bases. Germline-derived CDR1 and CDR2 are MDHEN and SYDVKM. The CDR3 totals 12 residues. Deletions cut 6 bases from V and 3 bases from J, with 7 bases between. For the CDR3, the DNA is TGTGCCAGCAGCCGAGGGACAGATACGCAGTATTTT. Translation: CASSRGTDTQYF.

This clonotype has a handful of counts. This rearrangement joins TRBV29-1 to TRBJ2-4; no firm D call. The CDR3 covers 14 residues. Trimming removed 3 bases from V and 0 bases from J, with 9 bases in between. Germline CDR1 SQVTM, CDR2 ANQGSEA. The chain's CDR3 is CSVEWVLAKNIQYF. In nucleotides, the CDR3 is TGCAGCGTTGAGTGGGTATTAGCCAAAAACATTCAGTACTTC. Drawing the rest from reference TRBV29-1 and TRBJ2-4, the complete variable domain is SAVISQKPSRDICQRGTSLTIQCQVDSQVTMMFWYRQQPGQSLTLIATANQGSEATYESGFVIDKFPISRPNLTFSTLTVSNMSPEDSSIYLCSVEWVLAKNIQYFGAGTRLSVL.

CDR3 in DNA: TGTGCCAGCAATGCCGGGACCCACTTCTACGAGCAGTACTTC. This codes for CASNAGTHFYEQYF. The chain uses TRBV6-1 and TRBJ2-7; the D call may be TRBD1 or TRBD2 (5 bases each). The CDR3 covers 14 residues. The germline V gene encodes CDR1 MNHNS and CDR2 SASEGT. V gave up 7 bases and J gave up 3 bases, with 16 bases separating them.

This clonotype turned up a few times. The chain couples TRBV19 to TRBJ2-7; unclear D gene. Germline CDR1 is LNHDA and CDR2 is SQIVND (reference sequence). CDR3 size: 13 residues. Trimming shortened V by 1 base and J by 3 bases, and 7 bases separated the two germline ends. The CDR3 region is CASSIADGYEQYF. The CDR3, as DNA: TGTGCCAGTAGTATAGCTGACGGCTACGAGCAGTACTTC.

V usage is TRBV6-1 and J usage is TRBJ2-3, with a tentative D call TRBD2 (5 bases). There are 15 residues in the CDR3. The ends were cut back, 6 bases at V and 4 bases at J, with 17 bases in the middle. Germline CDR1 reads MNHNS; CDR2 reads SASEGT. CDR3 sequence reads: CASRHLAGISDTQYF. Here the CDR3 DNA reads TGTGCCAGCAGACACTTGGCGGGCATTTCAGATACGCAGTATTTT.

This chain links TRBV4-1 with TRBJ2-5; TRBD2 aligns across 10 bases. The CDR3 contains 16 residues. V was clipped by 2 bases and J by 1 base; unmatched bases: 4. Germline CDR1 and CDR2: MGHRA and YSYEKL. The CDR3 bases are TGCGCCAGCAGCCAAATCAGGACTAGCGGCCAAGAGACCCAGTACTTC. It specifies CASSQIRTSGQETQYF.

This clonotype was observed at least ten times. The chain recombines TRBV28 with TRBJ1-5; D uncertain. Germline V lookup: CDR1 MDHEN, CDR2 SYDVKM. Deletions cut 6 bases from V and 1 base from J, with 10 bases between. The CDR3 sequence is 14 residues long. DNA of the CDR3: TGTGCCAGCAGACCCGGACGCAGCAATCAGCCCCAGCATTTT. This gives the protein CASRPGRSNQPQHF.

The sample holds many counts of this clonotype. This rearrangement joins TRBV2 to TRBJ1-1; D is unclear. Germline V gene sequence: CDR1 SNHLY, CDR2 FYNNEI. This CDR3 contains 14 residues. Trimming cost V 6 bases and J 1 base, with 12 bases left between them. CDR3 coding DNA: TGTGCCAGCAGAGAGGGAGATTGGAACACTGAAGCTTTCTTT. Protein product: CASREGDWNTEAFF.

In this sample, this clonotype turned up many times. The rearrangement uses TRBV12-3 or TRBV12-4 and TRBJ1-5; D uncertain. This CDR3 is 12 amino acids long. The germline V and J ends were trimmed by 5 bases and 6 bases, with 8 bases remaining between them. The CDR3 sequence: CASSVAGQPQHF. CDR3 nucleotides: TGTGCCAGCAGTGTGGCGGGTCAGCCCCAGCATTTT.

This clonotype occurred many times. The chain recombines TRBV27 with TRBJ1-5; 8 bases are shared with TRBD1. The CDR3 consists of 16 residues. The V and J ends lost 7 bases and 0 bases, in that order; junction bases with no gene match: 8. Germline V CDR1 and CDR2: MNHEY, SMNVEV (reference sequence). CDR3 region: CASTPGQVHSNQPQHF. The CDR3 bases are TGTGCCAGCACTCCGGGACAGGTCCATAGCAATCAGCCCCAGCATTTT.

This clonotype showed up many times. This chain joins TRBV28 and TRBJ2-7, with TRBD2 as a possible D gene (7 bases). V lost 1 base and J lost 6, with 16 bases in between. This CDR3 contains 15 residues. CDR1 is MDHEN, CDR2 SYDVKM, per germline. CDR3 residues: CASSLLGGGAIEQYF. CDR3 in DNA: TGTGCCAGCAGTTTATTGGGAGGGGGGGCTATCGAGCAGTACTTC.

This clonotype was observed a few times. The chain couples TRBV15 to TRBJ1-4; D is ambiguous. The V and J ends lost 0 bases and 8 bases respectively, with 7 bases between them. The CDR3 runs to 13 residues. CDR1 is LNHNV, CDR2 YYDKDF, per germline (reference sequence). CDR3 sequence: CATSRDRPEKLFF. DNA of the CDR3: TGTGCCACCAGCAGAGATCGGCCGGAAAAACTGTTTTTT.

This clonotype was seen a handful of times. The chain employs TRBV4-1 and TRBJ2-2; D is ambiguous. The CDR3 covers 13 residues. Germline loops: CDR1 MGHRA, CDR2 YSYEKL. Deletions cut 4 bases from V and 5 bases from J, with 8 bases between. The CDR3 loop is CASSPEWTGELFF. The DNA of the CDR3 is TGCGCCAGCAGCCCAGAGTGGACCGGGGAGCTGTTTTTT.

This clonotype showed up many times. The rearrangement links TRBV11-2 to TRBJ2-7; D is uncertain. The germline V gene has CDR1 SGHAT and CDR2 FQNNGV. Trimming shortened V by 0 bases and J by 3 bases, and 12 bases separated the two germline ends. This CDR3 contains 15 residues. This CDR3 is CASSLEVTTNYEQYF. In DNA form, the CDR3 reads TGTGCCAGCAGCTTAGAAGTGACAACAAACTACGAGCAGTACTTC.

Comment on this clonotype: A much larger clone differs by one base, so this may be a read error. No conserved phenylalanine or tryptophan is present at the end of the CDR3, so a read error is the likely explanation. This chain links TRBV3-1 with TRBJ1-1; D is uncertain. V lost 0 bases, J lost 6 bases, and 11 bases lay in between. Germline V CDR1 and CDR2: LGHDT, YNNKEL (reference sequence). CDR3 size: 14 residues. CDR3 bases: TGTGCCAGCAGCCAAGAGGACCGCGCGGCTGAAGCTTTCTTG. Amino acids: CASSQEDRAAEAFL.

A few counts support this clonotype. J is TRBJ2-7 and V is TRBV5-4; no reliable D call. The ends were cut back, 0 bases at V and 2 bases at J, with 12 bases in the middle. The CDR3 length is 15 residues. Per the germline V gene, CDR1 is SGHNT and CDR2 is YYREEE (reference sequence). The CDR3 is CASSLELSAPYEQYF. The CDR3 DNA reads TGTGCCAGCAGCTTGGAATTGAGTGCACCCTACGAGCAGTACTTC.

Note on this clonotype: It may be a read error: a sequence one base away is much more abundant. The chain recombines TRBV3-1 with TRBJ2-5; D is possibly TRBD1 or TRBD2 (5 bases each). The CDR3 runs to 13 residues. Germline V lookup: CDR1 LGHDT, CDR2 YNNKEL (reference sequence). V was clipped by 2 bases and J by 7 bases, with 11 bases between them. The CDR3: CASSQSRGGTQYF. CDR3 coding DNA: TGTGCCAGCAGCCAAAGCCGGGGCGGGACCCAGTACTTC.

V and J are TRBV6-5 and TRBJ2-3; TRBD1 might be the D (5 bases). Trimming pared 4 bases from V and 1 base from J, leaving 12 bases between. The CDR3 totals 15 residues. In germline, CDR1 is MNHEY, CDR2 SVGAGI. The CDR3 reads CASSSPLGGTDTQYF. The DNA of the CDR3 is TGTGCCAGCAGTTCCCCCTTAGGGGGCACAGATACGCAGTATTTT.

This clonotype was seen a few times. This chain connects TRBV6-1 to TRBJ2-1, with a tentative D call TRBD2 (5 bases). This CDR3 contains 12 residues. CDR1 is MNHNS, CDR2 SASEGT, per germline. The ends were cut back, 7 bases at V and 6 bases at J, with 10 bases in the middle. The CDR3 DNA follows: TGTGCCAGCAAGTCGGGATCCAATGAGCAGTTCTTC. Translating gives CASKSGSNEQFF.

V gene TRBV10-2 combines with J gene TRBJ1-5, with D perhaps TRBD1 (6 bases). The CDR3 totals 16 residues. V was shortened by 0 bases and J by 5 bases, with 14 bases between the two germline ends. The V gene's germline CDR1 is WSHSY and CDR2 SAAADI. This CDR3 is CASSESERGPHQPQHF. CDR3 in DNA: TGCGCCAGCAGTGAGTCGGAGCGGGGGCCCCATCAGCCCCAGCATTTT.

The chain is built from TRBV28 and TRBJ1-6; D is perhaps TRBD1 (5 bases). Trimming shortened V by 6 bases and J by 0 bases, and 27 bases separated the two germline ends. The CDR3 spans 21 residues. Germline assignment: CDR1 MDHEN and CDR2 SYDVKM. The CDR3 spells CASRPPPAGPIGGSYNSPLHF. In nucleotides, the CDR3 is TGTGCCAGCAGACCCCCCCCGGCAGGGCCGATCGGGGGCTCCTATAATTCACCCCTCCACTTT.

V is TRBV30 and J is TRBJ1-6; D gene unclear. V was cut by 8 bases and J by 4 bases, with 18 bases left in between. The length of the CDR3 is 15 residues. The germline V gene encodes CDR1 GTSNPN and CDR2 SVGIG (reference sequence). The CDR3 nucleotides read TGTGCCGGAACCCCGCCTTCCTCGTATAATTCACCCCTCCACTTT. The encoded protein is CAGTPPSSYNSPLHF.

For this clonotype: A clone one base away is much larger, so this may be a read error. The chain carries TRBV7-8 and TRBJ1-2; no definite D call. V lost 9 bases and J 2 bases, leaving 16 bases between the germline ends. The CDR3 totals 14 residues. Germline assignment: CDR1 SGHVS and CDR2 FQNEAQ. The CDR3 region has the DNA TGTGCCAGTGGTATCCTTGGCAGAAACTATGGCTACACCTTC. Protein product: CASGILGRNYGYTF. Drawing the rest from reference TRBV7-8 and TRBJ1-2, the complete variable domain is GAGVSQSPRYKVAKRGQDVALRCDPISGHVSLFWYQQALGQGPEFLTYFQNEAQLDKSGLPSDRFFAERPEGSVSTLKIQRTQQEDSAVYLCASGILGRNYGYTFGSGTRLTVV.

The chain links TRBV5-1 to TRBJ2-4, with 13 bases matching TRBD2. V gave up 4 bases and J gave up 7 bases; unmatched junction bases: 11. The CDR3 has 17 residues. Germline V lookup: CDR1 SGHRS, CDR2 YFSETQ. This CDR3 is CASSPGLAGVTGNIQYF. The DNA for the CDR3 is TGCGCCAGCAGCCCTGGACTAGCGGGGGTAACCGGGAACATTCAGTACTTC.

This clonotype was found many times. The V call is TRBV12-3 or TRBV12-4, the J call TRBJ1-1; 7 bases are a match to TRBD1. Germline trimming cut 6 bases from V and 4 bases from J; bases unmatched to any gene: 5. The CDR3 covers 13 residues. The CDR3 region is CASSEQGSTEAFF. The CDR3 bases are TGTGCCAGCAGCGAACAGGGGAGCACTGAAGCTTTCTTT.